Given below is one TCR beta chain in context. Authors' processing steps: Reference gene primer amplification gave estimated nucleated cell counts. Generated by immunoSEQ multiplex PCR, the TCRdb table keeps only in-frame clones and is missing some. V and J calls plus clone size are reproduced from that table; the DNA served to infer D and trimming. The table shows 300,000 or so clones, with more than 70% occurring only once. The data are from a study of blood T cell repertoires in COVID-19. Per the germline V gene, CDR1 is SEHNR and CDR2 is FQNEAQ (reference sequence). The V and J ends lost 5 bases and 6 bases, in that order; junction bases with no gene match: 7. The CDR3 consists of 16 residues.

Specimen: peripheral blood. The V and J genes are TRBV7-9 and TRBJ2-1, with 13 nucleotides matching TRBD2. The sequence derives from a woman in her fifties or sixties with acute or convalescent COVID-19. DNA for the CDR3: TGTGCCAGCAGCATGAGGACTAGCGGGAGAGGCAATGAGCAGTTCTTC. It specifies CASSMRTSGRGNEQFF. Complete variable domain (other parts from reference TRBV7-9 and TRBJ2-1): DTGVSQNPRHKITKRGQNVTFRCDPISEHNRLYWYRQTLGQGPEFLTYFQNEAQLEKSRLLSDRFSAERPKGSFSTLEIQRTEQGDSAMYLCASSMRTSGRGNEQFFGPGTRLTVL.